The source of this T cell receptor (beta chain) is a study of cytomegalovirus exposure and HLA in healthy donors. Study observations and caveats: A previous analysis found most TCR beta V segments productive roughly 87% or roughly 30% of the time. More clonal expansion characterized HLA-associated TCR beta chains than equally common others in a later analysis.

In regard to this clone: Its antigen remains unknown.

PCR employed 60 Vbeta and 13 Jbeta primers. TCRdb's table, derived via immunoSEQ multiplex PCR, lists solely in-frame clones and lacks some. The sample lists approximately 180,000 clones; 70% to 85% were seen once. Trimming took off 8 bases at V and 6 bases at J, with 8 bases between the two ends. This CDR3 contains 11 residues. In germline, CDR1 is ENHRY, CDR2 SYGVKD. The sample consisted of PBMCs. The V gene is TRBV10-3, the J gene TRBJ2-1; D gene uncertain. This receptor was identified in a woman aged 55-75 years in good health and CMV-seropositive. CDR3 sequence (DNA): TGTGCCATCTCCCCCGGCAATGAGCAGTTCTTC. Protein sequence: CAISPGNEQFF.